This TCR beta chain originates from a study of PD-L1 blockade in urothelial cancer (dated by TCRdb to between 2016 and 2019). For the wider study: All patients started therapy in about 2014 and received atezolizumab 1,200 mg intravenously every 3 weeks. Durable clinical benefit was achieved by nine patients but not by the remaining 20. In the same patients who had TCR sequencing, pretreatment tumors also underwent whole exome sequencing and RNA sequencing. About 90% of the 29 patients were males with bladder-origin urothelial cancer, and 18 of 29 reported a prior smoking history. Blood samples were analyzed at 3 weeks after treatment start (second dose) and at 6 weeks after treatment start. Patients had an ECOG performance status of 0 or 1 and had received between 0 and 3 prior chemotherapy regimens. Under 30 patients had pretreatment blood TCR-seq, approximately 24 had at least one posttreatment blood collection, and approximately 24 had tumor TCR-seq. A median of about 140,000 T cells and approximately 83,000 unique TCRs was obtained from blood samples, and a median clonality of approximately 0.08 was observed. Pretreatment tumor samples, along with matched peripheral blood serially collected before and after atezolizumab treatment, were subjected to TCR sequencing. Durable clinical benefit was defined as progression-free survival longer than 6 months, and TCR features were also tested against progression-free and overall survival. The study was an exploratory multi-omic analysis of somatic, immune and clinical correlates of response to PD-L1 blockade with atezolizumab in urothelial cancer. What the study reported, not specific to this receptor: Patients with durable benefit showed greater expansion of tumor-associated TCR clones in peripheral blood 3 weeks after starting treatment (n ≈ 23, p = 0.022). Improved progression-free and overall survival was found to be associated with pretreatment peripheral blood TCR clonality below the median. Because of the small sample size (n of about 30) and the many exploratory analyses performed, the results are intended to be regarded as hypothesis-generating.

Turning to this clone: The target of this receptor is not known. There are no base qualities to consult, and no much larger clone falls within one base.

The CDR3 sequence holds 19 residues, the cysteine and phenylalanine included. Only the CDR3 DNA is retained, 57 bases long and in frame from the first base. Via the germline V gene, CDR1 is SGHRS and CDR2 YFSETQ. Germline trimming amounts to 2 bases on V and 2 bases on J, with 14 as the count of junction bases outside the gene matches. Per the publication, the time point label means: pretreatment peripheral blood. A total of 25 to 35 patients with locally advanced or metastatic urothelial carcinoma, treated at Memorial Sloan Kettering on a trial protocol, made up the cohort. Peripheral blood mononuclear cells were collected pretreatment and during treatment, with between 1 and 8 total time points per patient. The Qiagen DNeasy Blood extraction kit was used to purify genomic DNA from total PBMCs and tumor samples. PBMCs were collected pretreatment and during treatment, and were isolated and stored as previously described.

Each PCR received spiked-in synthetic TCR analog templates so that absolute template abundance could be estimated from read counts. The immunoSEQ assay used bias-controlled V and J gene primers to amplify TCRbeta CDR3 regions from genomic DNA. Sequencing of rearranged TCRbeta segments was done at approximately 20X coverage. The original methods were these. Sequencing errors were corrected by clustering, and CDR3s were annotated against IMGT so that V, D and J genes could be assigned. Only productive TCRbeta rearrangements were used in downstream analyses, excluding out-of-frame or stop-codon sequences. Clonality was computed as one minus Shannon entropy normalized by the log of the number of unique productive sequences. Clones differing between time points or between blood and tumor were identified using Fisher's exact test with Benjamini-Hochberg correction, with an adjusted p below 0.01 applied as the threshold. TCRdb limited this immuneACCESS table to in-frame rearrangements with V and J called. A share of clones is missing; checked studies link under half to unresolved V genes, and the rest is unexplained. The V and J calls and clone size are taken from that table; D and trimming were inferred from the DNA. The sample data list tens of thousands of clones, and roughly 89% of these were observed just once. The ten largest clonotypes hold over 8.5% of the sample.

The TCR originated in a woman aged 70 to 79 with urothelial cancer. In this chain, TRBV5-1 is recombined with TRBJ2-3; 10 central bases correspond to TRBD2. Sequenced material: PBMCs, taken around atezolizumab (anti-PD-L1) treatment. The bases are TGCGCCAGCAGCTTAACTTTAGCGGGGGGCCTATCGTACACAGATACGCAGTATTTT. This sequence encodes CASSLTLAGGLSYTDTQYF.